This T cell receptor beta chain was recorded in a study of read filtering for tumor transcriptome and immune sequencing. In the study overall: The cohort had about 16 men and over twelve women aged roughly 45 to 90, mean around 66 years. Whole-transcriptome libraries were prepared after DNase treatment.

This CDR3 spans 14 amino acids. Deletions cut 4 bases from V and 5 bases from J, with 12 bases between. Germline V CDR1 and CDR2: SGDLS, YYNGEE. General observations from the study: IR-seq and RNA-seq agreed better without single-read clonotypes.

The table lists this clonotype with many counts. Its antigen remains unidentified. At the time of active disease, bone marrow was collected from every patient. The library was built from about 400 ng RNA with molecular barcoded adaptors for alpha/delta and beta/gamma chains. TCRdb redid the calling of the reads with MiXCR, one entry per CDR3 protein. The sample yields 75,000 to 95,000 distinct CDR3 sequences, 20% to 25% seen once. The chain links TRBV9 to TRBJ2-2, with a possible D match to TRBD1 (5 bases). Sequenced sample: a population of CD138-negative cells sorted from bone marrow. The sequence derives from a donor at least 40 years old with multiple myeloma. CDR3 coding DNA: TGTGCCAGCAGCTTCCGACAGACTACCGGGGAGCTGTTTTTT. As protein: CASSFRQTTGELFF.